Listed here are 17 T cell receptor beta chains from one sample, sequenced in a study of identical twins. In TCRdb, the 5' RACE reads were re-called with MiXCR into one record per CDR3 protein. The table shows approximately 300,000 distinct CDR3 sequences, with roughly 8.6% occurring only once. This sample also belongs to another study, concerning yellow fever vaccine responses in identical twins.

The sequenced sample was CD8+ T cells sorted from blood. The receptors stem from a woman aged 18-29 years in good health.

This clonotype was recorded at least ten times. The V call is TRBV29-1, the J call TRBJ1-1; weak D call: TRBD1 (5 bases). This CDR3 has 13 residues. Trimming left V 3 bases short and J 3 bases short, with 11 bases between. Germline values: CDR1 SQVTM, CDR2 ANQGSEA. CDR3 residues: CSVDRGLDTEAFF. The CDR3 DNA is TGCAGCGTTGACCGGGGCTTGGACACTGAAGCTTTCTTT. The whole variable domain, remainder taken from reference TRBV29-1 and TRBJ1-1, is SAVISQKPSRDICQRGTSLTIQCQVDSQVTMMFWYRQQPGQSLTLIATANQGSEATYESGFVIDKFPISRPNLTFSTLTVSNMSPEDSSIYLCSVDRGLDTEAFFGQGTRLTVV.

The gene calls are TRBV27 and TRBJ2-7; TRBD2 matches 7 bases. The V gene's germline CDR1 is MNHEY and CDR2 SMNVEV (reference sequence). This CDR3 has 14 amino acids. Trimming at V came to 3 bases and at J to 5 bases, leaving 7 bases not matched to a gene. The CDR3 DNA follows: TGTGCCAGCAGTTTTGGCGGGACTAATAACGAGCAGTACTTC. It yields the protein CASSFGGTNNEQYF.

This clonotype was found a few times. This chain uses TRBV29-1 with TRBJ2-2, with D hard to call. V shed 3 bases and J shed 2 bases, with 10 bases lying between them. The germline V gene encodes CDR1 SQVTM and CDR2 ANQGSEA. The CDR3 has 14 residues. The CDR3 region is CSVDPDGNTGELFF. The CDR3 coding sequence is TGCAGCGTTGACCCAGACGGTAACACCGGGGAGCTGTTTTTT.

This clonotype was picked up many times. CDR3 coding DNA: TGCGCCAGCAGCCAGTACGGCGGGGGGAGCACAGATACGCAGTATTTT. Protein: CASSQYGGGSTDTQYF. The V and J genes are TRBV4-1 and TRBJ2-3; 8 nucleotides match TRBD2. Germline V gives CDR1 MGHRA, CDR2 YSYEKL. The CDR3 extends over 16 amino acids. J lost 0 bases, V lost 3 bases, and 5 bases had no gene match.

In this sample, this clonotype turned up a few times. This chain connects TRBV5-5 to TRBJ1-5; 9 bases fit TRBD1. V lost 1 base, J lost 6 bases, and 5 bases stayed unmatched. Germline V gene sequence: CDR1 SGHKS, CDR2 YYEKEE (reference sequence). This CDR3 has 15 amino acids. This CDR3 reads CASSLWGQGSQPQHF. The CDR3, as DNA: TGTGCCAGCAGCTTGTGGGGACAGGGTAGTCAGCCCCAGCATTTT.

This clonotype was detected ten times or more. The gene calls are TRBV4-3 and TRBJ2-7, with 7 bases aligning to TRBD2. V lost 0 bases, J lost 1 base, and 6 bases stayed unmatched. In germline, CDR1 is LGHNA, CDR2 YSLEER. CDR3 length: 16 residues. In nucleotides, the CDR3 is TGCGCCAGCAGCCAAGATTGGGGACTACGGTCCTACGAGCAGTACTTC. It specifies CASSQDWGLRSYEQYF.

The chain is built from TRBV20-1 and TRBJ2-7, with 8 bases aligning to TRBD2. The V and J ends lost 0 bases and 3 bases, in that order; junction bases with no gene match: 7. Germline V gene data show CDR1 as DFQATT and CDR2 as SNEGSKA (reference sequence). CDR3 size: 15 residues. The CDR3 here is CSARDIGGEGYEQYF. The CDR3 bases are TGCAGTGCTAGAGATATCGGGGGGGAGGGCTACGAGCAGTACTTC.

In this sample, this clonotype turned up a few times. This chain connects TRBV20-1 to TRBJ2-1; D is unresolved. There are 14 residues in the CDR3. V lost 6 bases and J lost 4, with 16 bases in between. Per germline, CDR1 DFQATT and CDR2 SNEGSKA (reference sequence). The CDR3 sequence: CSAQPGSFYNEQFF. CDR3 nucleotides: TGCAGTGCACAACCCGGGTCCTTTTACAATGAGCAGTTCTTC.

The chain links TRBV6-1 to TRBJ1-2; D is undetermined. The germline V gene has CDR1 MNHNS and CDR2 SASEGT. This CDR3 has 11 amino acids. Deletions cut 0 bases from V and 4 bases from J, with 0 bases between. As DNA, the CDR3 is TGTGCCAGCAGTGAAGCCTATGGCTACACCTTC. Protein product: CASSEAYGYTF.

This sequence joins TRBV6-5 and TRBJ2-3; D remains unclear. Deletions cut 0 bases from V and 3 bases from J, with 10 bases between. The CDR3 runs to 15 residues. CDR1 and CDR2 from the germline V gene are MNHEY and SVGAGI. As DNA, the CDR3 is TGTGCCAGCAGTTACTCGAGATACAAGACAGATACGCAGTATTTT. This gives the protein CASSYSRYKTDTQYF.

This clonotype was counted many times. The gene calls are TRBV27 and TRBJ2-1; TRBD2 agrees at 9 bases. V shed 6 bases, J shed 3 bases, and the junction held 3 bases outside the gene matches. The CDR3 runs 14 residues. Germline V lookup: CDR1 MNHEY, CDR2 SMNVEV (reference sequence). The CDR3 coding sequence is TGTGCCAGCAGCCCTAGCGGGGTCTACAATGAGCAGTTCTTC. Translation gives CASSPSGVYNEQFF.

This clonotype was picked up a small number of times. V usage is TRBV2 and J usage is TRBJ2-7, with no clear D. Looked up from germline, CDR1 is SNHLY and CDR2 is FYNNEI. Deletions cut 1 base from V and 2 bases from J, with 12 bases between. This CDR3 region has 15 residues. The CDR3 nucleotides read TGTGCCAGCAGTGAAGGGCAGTCAAATACCTACGAGCAGTACTTC. Translation: CASSEGQSNTYEQYF.

This clonotype came up many times. The chain recombines TRBV29-1 with TRBJ2-3; 9 bases match TRBD2. The CDR3 loop spans 12 amino acids. Germline V gene data show CDR1 as SQVTM and CDR2 as ANQGSEA. V lost 4 bases, J lost 4 bases, and 0 bases stayed unmatched. The CDR3 sequence: CSVVAGADTQYF. CDR3 sequence (DNA): TGCAGCGTTGTAGCGGGAGCAGATACGCAGTATTTT.

The V gene is TRBV5-5, the J gene TRBJ2-1; D is ambiguous. This CDR3 is built from 16 residues. V lost 2 bases, J lost 0 bases, and 12 bases lay in between. Germline V gives CDR1 SGHKS, CDR2 YYEKEE (reference sequence). CDR3 region: CASSFNLLSSYNEQFF. In nucleotides, the CDR3 is TGTGCCAGCAGCTTTAACCTGCTGAGCTCCTACAATGAGCAGTTCTTC. Combining the CDR3 with reference TRBV5-5 and TRBJ2-1 gives the whole variable domain DAGVTQSPTHLIKTRGQQVTLRCSPISGHKSVSWYQQVLGQGPQFIFQYYEKEERGRGNFPDRFSARQFPNYSSELNVNALLLGDSALYLCASSFNLLSSYNEQFFGPGTRLTVL.

The table lists this clonotype with many counts. The chain joins TRBV2 to TRBJ1-6; 9 nucleotides line up with TRBD1. V trimming: 10 bases; J trimming: 9 bases; junction bases outside the gene matches: 7. The germline gives CDR1 SNHLY, CDR2 FYNNEI. The CDR3 covers 13 residues. The CDR3 nucleotides read TGTGCCATCCCGGGACAGGGAGCTTCACCCCTCCACTTT. This codes for CAIPGQGASPLHF.

Many counts were recorded for this clonotype. The J gene is TRBJ2-1, the V gene TRBV5-1; 10 nucleotides line up with TRBD2. This CDR3 region has 17 residues. CDR1 SGHRS and CDR2 YFSETQ come from the germline V gene. V lost 2 bases, J lost 5 bases, and 10 bases stayed unmatched. The CDR3 nucleotides read TGCGCCAGCAGCTTCGTGGTAGCGGGAGGCCCCCACAATGAGCAGTTCTTC. Translation: CASSFVVAGGPHNEQFF.

The rearrangement uses TRBV21-1 and TRBJ2-4; TRBD2, as called in the table, went unchecked against the DNA. TRBV21-1 is shown as a pseudogene. CDR3 length: 18 residues. The CDR3 reads CASSKPPRGGRSKNIQYF. CDR3 nucleotide sequence: TGTGCCAGCAGCAAACCCCCAAGGGGAGGTAGATCCAAAAACATTCAGTACTTC.